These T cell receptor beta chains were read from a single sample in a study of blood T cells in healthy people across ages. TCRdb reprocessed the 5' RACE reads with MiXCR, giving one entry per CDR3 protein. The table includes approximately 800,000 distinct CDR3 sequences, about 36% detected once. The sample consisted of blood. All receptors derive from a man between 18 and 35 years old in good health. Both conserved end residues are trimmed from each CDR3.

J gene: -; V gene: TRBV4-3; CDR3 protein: ASSRFSDRTYNEQY
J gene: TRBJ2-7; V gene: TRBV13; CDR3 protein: ASSLETESGYEQY
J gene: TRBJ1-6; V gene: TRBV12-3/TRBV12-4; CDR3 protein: ASSLSQNSPLH
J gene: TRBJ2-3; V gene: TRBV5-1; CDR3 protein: ASSLAQDRFPDTQY
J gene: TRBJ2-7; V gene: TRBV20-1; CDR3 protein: SAKITSGFTEQY
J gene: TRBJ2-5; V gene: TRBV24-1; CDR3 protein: ATSRQGETQY
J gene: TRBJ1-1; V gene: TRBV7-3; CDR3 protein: ASSLQGMGTEAF
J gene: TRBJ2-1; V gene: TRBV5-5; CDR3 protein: ASSFPAGHEQF
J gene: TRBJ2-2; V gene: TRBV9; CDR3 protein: ASSVNRGPGELF
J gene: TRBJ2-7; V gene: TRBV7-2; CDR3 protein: ASSLGASGNNEQY
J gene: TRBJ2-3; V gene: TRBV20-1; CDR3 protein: SATPAQKDTQY
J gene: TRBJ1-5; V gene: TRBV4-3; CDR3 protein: ASSTDRANQPQH
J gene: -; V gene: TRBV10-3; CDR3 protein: AISGGGSYNEQY
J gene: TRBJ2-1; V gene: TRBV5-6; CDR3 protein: ASSLGGRLTDNEQF
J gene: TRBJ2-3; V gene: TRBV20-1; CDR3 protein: SARDGRDADTQY
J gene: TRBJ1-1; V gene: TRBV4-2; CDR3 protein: ASSQRDRGNTEAF
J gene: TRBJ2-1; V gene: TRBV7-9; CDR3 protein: AGSRQTGSSSNEQF
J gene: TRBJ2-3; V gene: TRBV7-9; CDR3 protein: ASSLERISTDTQY
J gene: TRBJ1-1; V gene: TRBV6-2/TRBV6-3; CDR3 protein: ASSLYRTANTEAF
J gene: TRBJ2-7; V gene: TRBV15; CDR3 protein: ATSRVFLAGGSSSYEQY
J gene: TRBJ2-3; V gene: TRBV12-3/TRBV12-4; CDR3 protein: ASSLNSAYTQY
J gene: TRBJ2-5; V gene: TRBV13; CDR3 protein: ASSLFGSLQETQY
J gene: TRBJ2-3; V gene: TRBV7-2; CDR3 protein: ASSLAVGGGVHTQY
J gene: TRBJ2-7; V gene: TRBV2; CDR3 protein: ASTDRVGQY
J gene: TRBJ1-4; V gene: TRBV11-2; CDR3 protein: ASSPAGGEEKLF